This T cell receptor (beta chain) was recovered during a study of vaccination effects on CD4 cells after COVID-19. At the level of the study: ViraFEST assay sequencing came after antigen-specific CD4+ T cells were expanded with viral peptide pools.

Assay: immunoSEQ multiplex PCR; the TCRdb copy retains only in-frame clones and omits some. This table holds about 64,000 clones, under 85% found once. Regarding this clone: Its antigen is unidentified.

With nine to eleven days of culture completed, CD4+ T cells were isolated. The V end lost 5 bases, the J end lost 4 bases, and 15 bases lay between the germline ends. The CDR3 has 15 amino acids. Germline assignment: CDR1 PRHDT and CDR2 FYEKMQ (reference sequence). The gene calls are TRBV13 and TRBJ2-1; the D gene is possibly TRBD2 (6 bases). This TCR derives from a human donor who had a prior SARS-CoV-2 infection. The sample here was CD4+ T cells from PBMCs cultured without peptide, taken before COVID-19 vaccination. This chain's CDR3 is CASSLIRDFYNEQFF. CDR3 bases: TGTGCCAGCAGCCTCATTCGGGACTTTTACAATGAGCAGTTCTTC. Complete variable domain (other parts from reference TRBV13 and TRBJ2-1): AAGVIQSPRHLIKEKRETATLKCYPIPRHDTVYWYQQGPGQDPQFLISFYEKMQSDKGSIPDRFSAQQFSDYHSELNMSSLELGDSALYFCASSLIRDFYNEQFFGPGTRLTVL.